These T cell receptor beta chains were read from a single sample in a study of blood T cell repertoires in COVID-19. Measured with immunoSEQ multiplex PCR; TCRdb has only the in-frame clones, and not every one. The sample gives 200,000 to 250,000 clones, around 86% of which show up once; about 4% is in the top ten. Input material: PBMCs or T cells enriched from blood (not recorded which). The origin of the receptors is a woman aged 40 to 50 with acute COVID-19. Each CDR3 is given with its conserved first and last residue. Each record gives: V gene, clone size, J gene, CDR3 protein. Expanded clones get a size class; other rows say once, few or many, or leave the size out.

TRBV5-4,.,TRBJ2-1,CASSLARRLGGRSYNEQFF
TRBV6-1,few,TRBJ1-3,CASSEGRPSSGNTIYF
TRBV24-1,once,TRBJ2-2,CATRARDDTGELFF
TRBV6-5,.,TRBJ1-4,CASRGQGFSEKLFF
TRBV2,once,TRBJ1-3,CASFREGFTIYF
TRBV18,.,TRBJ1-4,CASSPSTGAVNEKLFF
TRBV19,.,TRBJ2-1,CASTGVRSDNEQFF
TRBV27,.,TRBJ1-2,CASSLYWLGGDGYTF
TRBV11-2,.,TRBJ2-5,CASSPTSGAVGTQYF
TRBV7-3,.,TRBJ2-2,CASSLDSNTGELFF
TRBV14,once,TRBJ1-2,CASSQGRSYGYTF
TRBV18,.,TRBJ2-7,CASSPPDRGIYEQYF
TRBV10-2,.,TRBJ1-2,CASRDRGGYTF
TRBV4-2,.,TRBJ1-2,CASSLNDGGYTF
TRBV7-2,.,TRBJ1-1,CASPKKRNTEAFF
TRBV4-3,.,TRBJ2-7,CASSQGVSASSYEQYF
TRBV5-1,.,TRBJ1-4,CASSLQVATNEKLFF
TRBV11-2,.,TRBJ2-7,CASSPAGFRNEQYF
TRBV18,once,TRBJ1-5,CASSPGAGGNQPQHF
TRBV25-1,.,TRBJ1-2,CASSDPSGNGANYGYTF
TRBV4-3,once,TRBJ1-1,CASSQERGRADTEAFF
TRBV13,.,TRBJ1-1,CASSLAGRGGTEAFF
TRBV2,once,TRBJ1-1,CASSDVGRNTEAFF